This entry features one TCR beta chain sequence. As yet, its antigen is unknown. One to two pinch biopsies were taken from the rectum during colonoscopy. No immunosuppressive drugs were given to ulcerative colitis patients before diagnostic colonoscopy. The CDR3 is 15 residues long. V lost 4 bases and J 0 bases, leaving 13 bases between the germline ends. Germline-derived CDR1 and CDR2 are GTSNPN and SVGIG (reference sequence). This sample stems from a study of pediatric ulcerative colitis. General study findings and limits: Repertoires came from total lymphocyte DNA, not specific subsets. Rectal pinch biopsies may include blood-derived T cells.

Sequencing used immunoSEQ multiplex PCR; TCRdb keeps in-frame clones, though not all of them. The profile shows under 50,000 clones, under 80% of them singletons. The V gene is TRBV30, the J gene TRBJ1-5; no reliable D call. This TCR came from a girl between 5 and 17 years old with moderate ulcerative colitis. Sequencing was performed on gut tissue. The DNA for the CDR3 is TGTGCCTGGACCGCTGCCCCCGATAGCAATCAGCCCCAGCATTTT. The encoded protein is CAWTAAPDSNQPQHF.